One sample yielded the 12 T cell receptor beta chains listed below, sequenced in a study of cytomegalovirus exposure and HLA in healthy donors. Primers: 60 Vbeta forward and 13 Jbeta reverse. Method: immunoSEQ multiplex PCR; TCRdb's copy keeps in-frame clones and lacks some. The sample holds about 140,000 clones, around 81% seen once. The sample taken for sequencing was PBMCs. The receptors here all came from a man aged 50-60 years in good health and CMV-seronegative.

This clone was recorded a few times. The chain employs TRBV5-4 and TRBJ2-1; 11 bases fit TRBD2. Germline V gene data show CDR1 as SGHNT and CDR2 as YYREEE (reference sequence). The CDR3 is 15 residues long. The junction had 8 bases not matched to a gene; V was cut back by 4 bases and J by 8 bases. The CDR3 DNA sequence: TGTGCCAGCAGCCAGCAGATAGCGGGAGGGGATGAGCAGTTCTTC. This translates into CASSQQIAGGDEQFF. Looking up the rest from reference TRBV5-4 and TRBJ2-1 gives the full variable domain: ETGVTQSPTHLIKTRGQQVTLRCSSQSGHNTVSWYQQALGQGPQFIFQYYREEENGRGNFPPRFSGLQFPNYSSELNVNALELDDSALYLCASSQQIAGGDEQFFGPGTRLTVL.

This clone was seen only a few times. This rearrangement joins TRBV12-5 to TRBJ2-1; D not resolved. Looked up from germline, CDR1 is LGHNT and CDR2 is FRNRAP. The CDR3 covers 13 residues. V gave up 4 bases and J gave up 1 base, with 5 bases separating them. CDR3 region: CASGSPSYNEQFF. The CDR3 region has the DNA TGTGCTAGTGGTTCCCCGTCCTACAATGAGCAGTTCTTC.

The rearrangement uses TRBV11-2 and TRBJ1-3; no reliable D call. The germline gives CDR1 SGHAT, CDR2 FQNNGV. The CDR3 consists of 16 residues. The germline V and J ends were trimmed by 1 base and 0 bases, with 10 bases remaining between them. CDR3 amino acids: CASSLAGLVSGNTIYF. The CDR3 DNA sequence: TGTGCCAGCAGCTTAGCAGGACTAGTCTCTGGAAACACCATATATTTT. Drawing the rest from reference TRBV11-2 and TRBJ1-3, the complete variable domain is EAGVAQSPRYKIIEKRQSVAFWCNPISGHATLYWYQQILGQGPKLLIQFQNNGVVDDSQLPKDRFSAERLKGVDSTLKIQPAKLEDSAVYLCASSLAGLVSGNTIYFGEGSWLTVV.

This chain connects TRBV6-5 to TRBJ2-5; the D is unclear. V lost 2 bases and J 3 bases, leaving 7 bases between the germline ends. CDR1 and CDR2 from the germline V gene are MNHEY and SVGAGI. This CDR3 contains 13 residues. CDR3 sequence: CASSYGREETQYF. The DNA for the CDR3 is TGTGCCAGCAGTTACGGCCGGGAAGAGACCCAGTACTTC.

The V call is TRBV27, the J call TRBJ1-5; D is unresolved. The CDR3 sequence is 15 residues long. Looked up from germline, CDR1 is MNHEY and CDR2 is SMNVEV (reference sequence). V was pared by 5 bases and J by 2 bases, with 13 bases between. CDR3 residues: CASSVNSGGNQPQHF. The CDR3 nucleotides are TGTGCCAGCAGTGTGAATAGCGGTGGCAATCAGCCCCAGCATTTT.

The CDR3 reads CASSRGLAGRQRGDTQYF. CDR3 nucleotide sequence: TGTGCCAGCAGCCGGGGACTAGCGGGGCGCCAAAGGGGAGATACGCAGTATTTT. The chain couples TRBV5-8 to TRBJ2-3, with 13 nucleotides matching TRBD2. The V and J ends lost 4 bases and 5 bases, in that order; junction bases with no gene match: 13. The CDR3 extends over 18 amino acids. From germline, CDR1 is SGHTS and CDR2 YDEGEE.

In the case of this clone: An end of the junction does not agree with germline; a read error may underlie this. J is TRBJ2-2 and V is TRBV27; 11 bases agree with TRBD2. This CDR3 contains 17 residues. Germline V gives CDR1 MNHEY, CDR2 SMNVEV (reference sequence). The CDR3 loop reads CASRLLAGATNTGELFF. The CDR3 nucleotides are TGTGCCAGCCGTTTACTAGCGGGAGCCACGAACACCGGGGAGCTGTTTTTT.

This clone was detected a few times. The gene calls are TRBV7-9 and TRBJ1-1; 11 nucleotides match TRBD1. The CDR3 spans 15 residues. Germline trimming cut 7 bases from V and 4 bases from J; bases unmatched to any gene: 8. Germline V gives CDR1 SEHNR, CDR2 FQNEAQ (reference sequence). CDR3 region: CASTLRGTGGTEAFF. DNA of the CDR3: TGTGCCAGCACCTTGCGCGGGACAGGGGGCACTGAAGCTTTCTTT.

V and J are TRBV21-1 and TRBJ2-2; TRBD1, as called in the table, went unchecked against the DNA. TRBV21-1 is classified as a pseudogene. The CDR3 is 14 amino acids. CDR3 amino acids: CASSPTGVHGELFF. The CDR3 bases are TGTGCCAGCAGCCCGACAGGGGTCCACGGGGAGCTGTTTTTT.

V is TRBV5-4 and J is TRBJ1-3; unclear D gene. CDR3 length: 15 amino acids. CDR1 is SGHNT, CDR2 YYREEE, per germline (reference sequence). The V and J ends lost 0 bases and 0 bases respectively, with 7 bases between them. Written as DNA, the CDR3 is TGTGCCAGCAGCTTGGGAGGGCTCTCTGGAAACACCATATATTTT. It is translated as CASSLGGLSGNTIYF.

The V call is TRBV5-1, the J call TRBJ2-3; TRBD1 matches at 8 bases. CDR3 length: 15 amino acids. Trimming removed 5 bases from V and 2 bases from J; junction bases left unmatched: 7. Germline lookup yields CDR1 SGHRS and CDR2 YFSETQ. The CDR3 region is CASRPGTGDTDTQYF. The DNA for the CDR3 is TGCGCCAGCAGACCCGGGACAGGCGACACAGATACGCAGTATTTT.

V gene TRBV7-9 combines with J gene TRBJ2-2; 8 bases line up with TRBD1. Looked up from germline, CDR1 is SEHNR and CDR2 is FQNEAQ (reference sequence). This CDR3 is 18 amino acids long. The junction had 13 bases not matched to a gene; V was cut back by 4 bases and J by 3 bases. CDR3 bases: TGTGCCAGCAGCTCGCTTCGCGCGACAGGGGTTGACACCGGGGAGCTGTTTTTT. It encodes CASSSLRATGVDTGELFF. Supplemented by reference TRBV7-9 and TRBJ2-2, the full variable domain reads DTGVSQNPRHKITKRGQNVTFRCDPISEHNRLYWYRQTLGQGPEFLTYFQNEAQLEKSRLLSDRFSAERPKGSFSTLEIQRTEQGDSAMYLCASSSLRATGVDTGELFFGEGSRLTVL.